This T cell receptor (beta chain) derives from a study of response to subunit inactivated influenza vaccine. TCRdb independently ran MiXCR on the RT-PCR reads; one entry per CDR3 protein. This table has hundreds of thousands of distinct CDR3 sequences, 21% appearing once. The V gene's germline CDR1 is SGHTA and CDR2 FQGTGA. Trimming stripped 3 bases from V and 5 bases from J, with 8 bases between. The CDR3 has 13 amino acids. The receptor was isolated from a man between 45 and 75 years old who received an inactivated influenza vaccine. This rearrangement joins TRBV7-3 to TRBJ2-1; no clear D gene. The specimen comprised PBMCs from blood, sampled approximately 20 months after vaccination. The CDR3 DNA reads as TGTGCCAGCAGCTTTTCTACGAACAATGAGCAGTTCTTC. It is translated as CASSFSTNNEQFF.